The 30 T cell receptor beta chains below come from one sample, sequenced in a study of shared clonotypes between healthy human individuals. Clones were read by immunoSEQ multiplex PCR, and TCRdb kept only the in-frame ones, dropping some. The repertoire holds roughly 850,000 clones, with approximately 97% as singletons. Terminally differentiated effector memory CD45RA+ cells were excluded from the naive CD8 cells, which were CD45RO-negative and positively selected for CCR7. The sequencing input was naive CD8+ T cells sorted from blood. The receptors here all came from a man aged 25 to 40 in good health.

This chain joins TRBV28 and TRBJ2-7; D may be TRBD1 (6 bases). With 7 bases removed from V and 3 bases from J, the gap between germline ends came to 16 bases. This CDR3 is built from 14 residues. Looked up from germline, CDR1 is MDHEN and CDR2 is SYDVKM. The CDR3 loop is CASKRPGTSYEQYF. CDR3 sequence (DNA): TGTGCCAGCAAACGGCCCGGGACAAGCTACGAGCAGTACTTC.

The chain carries TRBV25-1 and TRBJ2-3; maybe TRBD1 (6 bases). The germline V and J ends were trimmed by 3 bases and 0 bases, with 10 bases remaining between them. Germline lookup yields CDR1 MGHDK and CDR2 SYGVNS. This CDR3 comprises 15 residues. CDR3 coding DNA: TGTGCCAGCAGTGAGTGGACAGAGAGCACAGATACGCAGTATTTT. Protein: CASSEWTESTDTQYF.

The chain couples TRBV7-9 to TRBJ1-5, with D perhaps TRBD1 (5 bases). This CDR3 has 13 amino acids. Trimming took 2 bases from V and 7 from J, leaving 9 bases between them. CDR1 and CDR2 (germline): SEHNR, FQNEAQ (reference sequence). CDR3 DNA: TGTGCCAGCAGCTTATGGGGGGGACAGCCCCAGCATTTT. Its translation: CASSLWGGQPQHF.

The chain employs TRBV5-4 and TRBJ1-2; D gene ambiguous. Germline CDR1 reads SGHNT; CDR2 reads YYREEE (reference sequence). V was pared by 0 bases and J by 4 bases, with 13 bases between. CDR3 length: 15 residues. CDR3 region: CASSLVDQVAYGYTF. CDR3 bases: TGTGCCAGCAGCTTGGTGGATCAAGTCGCCTATGGCTACACCTTC. The whole variable domain, remainder taken from reference TRBV5-4 and TRBJ1-2, is ETGVTQSPTHLIKTRGQQVTLRCSSQSGHNTVSWYQQALGQGPQFIFQYYREEENGRGNFPPRFSGLQFPNYSSELNVNALELDDSALYLCASSLVDQVAYGYTFGSGTRLTVV.

The chain joins TRBV27 to TRBJ2-7, with 9 bases fitting TRBD1. Germline V gene data show CDR1 as MNHEY and CDR2 as SMNVEV (reference sequence). This CDR3 spans 13 amino acids. The trim removed 5 bases at V and 6 bases at J, leaving 5 bases unmatched. CDR3 residues: CASSRWTGVEQYF. In nucleotides, the CDR3 is TGTGCCAGCAGTAGATGGACAGGGGTCGAGCAGTACTTC.

The genes are TRBV10-2 and TRBJ1-5; D uncertain. Trimming removed 10 bases from V and 1 base from J, with 11 bases in between. This CDR3 contains 13 residues. Germline CDR1 and CDR2: WSHSY and SAAADI. The CDR3 coding sequence is TGCGCCACCTCGGAGGGCAGCAATCAGCCCCAGCATTTT. Its protein product is CATSEGSNQPQHF.

The genes are TRBV4-1 and TRBJ2-7; D tentatively fits TRBD1 or TRBD2 (7 bases each). CDR1 is MGHRA and CDR2 is YSYEKL in the germline V gene. This CDR3 is 16 amino acids long. The germline V and J ends were trimmed by 0 bases and 2 bases, with 14 bases remaining between them. The CDR3 bases are TGCGCCAGCAGCCAAGATAGGGCAGGGGGGGCCTACGAGCAGTACTTC. Translating it yields CASSQDRAGGAYEQYF.

As regards this clone: At the DNA level, this CDR3 is encoded by other sequences in the same sample as well. The chain carries TRBV27 and TRBJ2-7; tentatively, D is TRBD2 (5 bases). There are 13 residues in the CDR3. Trimming took 2 bases from V and 3 from J, leaving 8 bases between them. Germline V lookup: CDR1 MNHEY, CDR2 SMNVEV (reference sequence). The CDR3, as DNA: TGTGCCAGCAGTTTAACGGGGAACTACGAGCAGTACTTC. Its protein product is CASSLTGNYEQYF.

This sequence joins TRBV7-9 and TRBJ2-7, with TRBD2 identical over 7 bases. Germline CDR1 SEHNR, CDR2 FQNEAQ (reference sequence). This CDR3 has 14 residues. V was pared by 5 bases and J by 2 bases, with 6 bases of the junction left unmatched. The DNA of the CDR3 is TGTGCCAGCAGCCCTGCGGGGGACCCCTACGAGCAGTACTTC. Translated, it gives CASSPAGDPYEQYF.

The chain has TRBV28 and TRBJ2-3; TRBD1 might be the D (5 bases). CDR3 length: 14 residues. Germline CDR1 is MDHEN and CDR2 is SYDVKM. V dropped 8 bases and J dropped 0 bases, with 12 bases sitting between them. CDR3 sequence: CASETDASTDTQYF. CDR3 DNA: TGTGCCAGCGAGACAGACGCTAGCACAGATACGCAGTATTTT. Full variable domain (missing parts from reference TRBV28 and TRBJ2-3): DVKVTQSSRYLVKRTGEKVFLECVQDMDHENMFWYRQDPGLGLRLIYFSYDVKMKEKGDIPEGYSVSREKKERFSLILESASTNQTSMYLCASETDASTDTQYFGPGTRLTVL.

The CDR3 sequence: CASSFTSGSSTDTQYF. The CDR3 DNA reads as TGTGCCAGCAGTTTCACTAGCGGGTCTAGCACAGATACGCAGTATTTT. The chain uses TRBV27 and TRBJ2-3; 9 nucleotides line up with TRBD2. The trim removed 3 bases at V and 0 bases at J, leaving 4 bases unmatched. This CDR3 is 16 amino acids long. The V gene's germline CDR1 is MNHEY and CDR2 SMNVEV (reference sequence).

The V gene is TRBV7-9, the J gene TRBJ2-3; D possibly uses TRBD1 or TRBD2 (5 bases each). The germline V gene encodes CDR1 SEHNR and CDR2 FQNEAQ (reference sequence). With 4 bases removed from V and 0 bases from J, the gap between germline ends came to 11 bases. The CDR3 has 15 amino acids. The CDR3 DNA sequence: TGTGCCAGCAGCTCCACCCGGGACAGCACAGATACGCAGTATTTT. This translates into CASSSTRDSTDTQYF. The whole variable domain, filled in from reference TRBV7-9 and TRBJ2-3, reads DTGVSQNPRHKITKRGQNVTFRCDPISEHNRLYWYRQTLGQGPEFLTYFQNEAQLEKSRLLSDRFSAERPKGSFSTLEIQRTEQGDSAMYLCASSSTRDSTDTQYFGPGTRLTVL.

This chain connects TRBV7-8 to TRBJ2-7, with D unresolved. Germline values: CDR1 SGHVS, CDR2 FQNEAQ. The germline V and J ends were trimmed by 4 bases and 5 bases, with 6 bases remaining between them. The CDR3 loop spans 11 amino acids. The CDR3 DNA reads as TGTGCCAGCAGCTCTCCTAACGAGCAGTACTTC. Residues: CASSSPNEQYF.

The chain couples TRBV19 to TRBJ2-3; unclear D gene. Trimming took off 3 bases at V and 3 bases at J, with 19 bases between the two ends. Germline CDR1 reads LNHDA; CDR2 reads SQIVND (reference sequence). The CDR3 is made up of 17 amino acids. CDR3 sequence (DNA): TGTGCCAGTAGTATGAGGAGAGGTCTCTTGAGAACAGATACGCAGTATTTT. This encodes CASSMRRGLLRTDTQYF.

The rearrangement uses TRBV7-8 and TRBJ1-1, with a weak D call TRBD1 (5 bases). The germline V and J ends were trimmed by 1 base and 4 bases, with 7 bases remaining between them. This CDR3 is 13 amino acids long. The germline CDR1 and CDR2 sequences are SGHVS and FQNEAQ. The CDR3 DNA reads as TGTGCCAGCAGCTTAGAGAGGGGCACTGAAGCTTTCTTT. Translation gives CASSLERGTEAFF.

The chain has TRBV25-1 and TRBJ2-7, with a weak D call TRBD1 (6 bases). The V end lost 4 bases, the J end lost 2 bases, and 15 bases lay between the germline ends. Germline CDR1 MGHDK, CDR2 SYGVNS. This CDR3 has 15 residues. CDR3 sequence reads: CASSGTGTKTYEQYF. The CDR3 bases are TGTGCCAGCAGTGGAACCGGGACAAAAACCTACGAGCAGTACTTC.

The genes are TRBV5-1 and TRBJ2-3; D not certain. The germline CDR1 and CDR2 sequences are SGHRS and YFSETQ. V lost 1 base, J lost 4 bases, and 1 base lay in between. The CDR3 is 11 amino acids. DNA for the CDR3: TGCGCCAGCAGCTTGTCAGATACGCAGTATTTT. It codes for CASSLSDTQYF.

The chain links TRBV7-7 to TRBJ2-5; 10 bases are shared with TRBD2. The CDR3 is 15 residues long. The germline V gene has CDR1 SSHAT and CDR2 FNYEAQ (reference sequence). After removal of 3 bases from V and 2 bases from J, the junction contained 3 bases not matched to a gene. The CDR3 DNA is TGTGCCAGCAGCTTGGCTAGCGGGAGTCAAGAGACCCAGTACTTC. It translates to CASSLASGSQETQYF.

This clone was detected once. The chain's CDR3 is CAWSAGLARDRDTQYF. The CDR3 bases are TGTGCCTGGAGTGCGGGACTAGCGCGTGATAGAGATACGCAGTATTTT. This chain connects TRBV30 to TRBJ2-3; 10 bases align to TRBD2. This CDR3 is built from 16 residues. CDR1 is GTSNPN, CDR2 SVGIG, per germline (reference sequence). V trimming: 1 base; J trimming: 5 bases; junction bases outside the gene matches: 9.

DNA of the CDR3: TGTGCCAGCAGCACCGGGAATTCGGTCGAGCAGTACTTC. Protein: CASSTGNSVEQYF. V and J are TRBV28 and TRBJ2-7; D is perhaps TRBD2 (5 bases). Trimming took 6 bases from V and 6 from J, leaving 15 bases between them. Germline V gene lookup returns CDR1 MDHEN and CDR2 SYDVKM. The CDR3 is 13 residues long. Filled out from reference TRBV28 and TRBJ2-7, the complete variable domain reads DVKVTQSSRYLVKRTGEKVFLECVQDMDHENMFWYRQDPGLGLRLIYFSYDVKMKEKGDIPEGYSVSREKKERFSLILESASTNQTSMYLCASSTGNSVEQYFGPGTRLTVT.

This chain connects TRBV5-1 to TRBJ1-1, with TRBD1 identical over 7 bases. Germline V gene data show CDR1 as SGHRS and CDR2 as YFSETQ. The CDR3 is 16 amino acids. Trimming removed 4 bases from V and 3 bases from J; junction bases left unmatched: 12. CDR3 residues: CASSPPTGVGDTEAFF. CDR3 DNA sequence: TGCGCCAGCAGCCCCCCCACAGGGGTTGGGGACACTGAAGCTTTCTTT.

The chain joins TRBV11-3 to TRBJ2-1; 13 bases are shared with TRBD2. V lost 5 bases and J lost 4; bases outside the gene matches: 5. Germline V gene sequence: CDR1 SGHNT, CDR2 YENEEA. The CDR3 totals 16 residues. The CDR3 nucleotides read TGTGCCAGCAGCCCCGGACTAGCGGGAGATTACAATGAGCAGTTCTTC. As protein: CASSPGLAGDYNEQFF. Variable domain in full (rest from reference TRBV11-3 and TRBJ2-1): EAGVVQSPRYKIIEKKQPVAFWCNPISGHNTLYWYLQNLGQGPELLIRYENEEAVDDSQLPKDRFSAERLKGVDSTLKIQPAELGDSAVYLCASSPGLAGDYNEQFFGPGTRLTVL.

The chain has TRBV2 and TRBJ1-2; D possibly corresponds to TRBD1 (5 bases). CDR3 length: 12 residues. Germline V lookup: CDR1 SNHLY, CDR2 FYNNEI. Trimming cost V 11 bases and J 4 bases, with 14 bases left between them. The CDR3 DNA reads as TGTGCCCAGGTGGGGGAAAGCTATGGCTACACCTTC. Translated, it gives CAQVGESYGYTF.

The CDR3 here is CASSLDYGDTQYF. The DNA for the CDR3 is TGTGCCAGCAGCTTAGATTATGGGGATACGCAGTATTTT. The rearrangement joins TRBV11-3 to TRBJ2-3; the D is unclear. V was cut by 0 bases and J by 6 bases, with 7 bases left in between. Germline V lookup: CDR1 SGHNT, CDR2 YENEEA. The CDR3 covers 13 residues.

This chain uses TRBV5-5 with TRBJ2-2; TRBD2 matches at 7 bases. Germline assignment: CDR1 SGHKS and CDR2 YYEKEE (reference sequence). CDR3 length: 16 amino acids. The V segment lost 4 bases and the J segment 6 bases; nucleotides outside the gene matches: 12. The CDR3 reads CASSTIAGGDAGELFF. DNA of the CDR3: TGTGCCAGCAGCACTATAGCGGGTGGTGACGCCGGGGAGCTGTTTTTT.

Note on this clone: Other DNA sequences in this sample translate to the same CDR3. J is TRBJ2-7 and V is TRBV5-1; unclear D gene. Germline V lookup: CDR1 SGHRS, CDR2 YFSETQ. Trimming removed 0 bases from V and 4 bases from J, with 8 bases in between. The CDR3 covers 13 residues. CDR3 residues: CASSLAIGYEQYF. CDR3 DNA: TGCGCCAGCAGCTTGGCGATCGGGTACGAGCAGTACTTC.

J is TRBJ2-2 and V is TRBV30; tentative D call: TRBD1 (6 bases). Trimming stripped 7 bases from V and 0 bases from J, with 9 bases between. Germline values: CDR1 GTSNPN, CDR2 SVGIG (reference sequence). This CDR3 comprises 13 residues. DNA for the CDR3: TGTGCCTCCCAGGGGTCGAACACCGGGGAGCTGTTTTTT. It encodes CASQGSNTGELFF.

The chain has TRBV7-8 and TRBJ2-7; TRBD1 aligns across 7 bases. The V gene end was trimmed by 2 bases and the J gene end by 5 bases; junction bases not matched to a gene: 9. The CDR3 covers 15 residues. Germline loops: CDR1 SGHVS, CDR2 FQNEAQ. The CDR3 sequence: CASSLPRQGVHEQYF. The DNA for the CDR3 is TGTGCCAGCAGCTTACCGAGACAGGGCGTCCACGAGCAGTACTTC.

The chain couples TRBV11-2 to TRBJ2-3; TRBD2 matches at 15 bases. The CDR3 contains 17 residues. Trimming cost V 1 base and J 4 bases; bases outside gene matches: 3. The germline gives CDR1 SGHAT, CDR2 FQNNGV. The CDR3 nucleotides read TGTGCCAGCAGCTTAGGGACTAGCGGGAGGGGGGCAGATACGCAGTATTTT. Translating gives CASSLGTSGRGADTQYF.

This clone appeared once. This chain uses TRBV27 with TRBJ2-7, with 12 bases fitting TRBD2. The CDR3 covers 15 residues. J was trimmed by 2 bases and V by 6 bases; bases with no gene match: 5. Germline CDR1 and CDR2: MNHEY and SMNVEV (reference sequence). CDR3 sequence: CASSPGLAGPYEQYF. CDR3 in DNA: TGTGCCAGCAGCCCGGGACTAGCGGGCCCCTACGAGCAGTACTTC.